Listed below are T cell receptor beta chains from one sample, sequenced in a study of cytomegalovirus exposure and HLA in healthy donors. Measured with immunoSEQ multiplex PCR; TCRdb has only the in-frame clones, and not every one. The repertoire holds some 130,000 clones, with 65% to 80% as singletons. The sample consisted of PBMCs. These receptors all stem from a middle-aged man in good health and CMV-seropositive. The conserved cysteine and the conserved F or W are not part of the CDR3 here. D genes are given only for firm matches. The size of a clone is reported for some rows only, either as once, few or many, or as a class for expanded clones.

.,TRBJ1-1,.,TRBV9,ASSRDTNTEAF
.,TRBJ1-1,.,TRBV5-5,ASSYGSKNTEAF
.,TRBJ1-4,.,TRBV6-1,ASSPWDAGEKLF
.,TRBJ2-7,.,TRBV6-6,ASSYSSVESYEQY
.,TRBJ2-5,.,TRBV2,ASGPPRQTQY
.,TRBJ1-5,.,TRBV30,AWSVEQGRPQH
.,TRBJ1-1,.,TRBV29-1,SVGQEGTEAF
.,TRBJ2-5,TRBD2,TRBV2,ASSEGTSGETQY
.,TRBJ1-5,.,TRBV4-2,ASSQEVEEGNQPQH
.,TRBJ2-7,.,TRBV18,ASSPGTSSYEQY
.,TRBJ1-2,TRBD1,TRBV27,ASTKNRQGGYT
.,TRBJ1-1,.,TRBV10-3,AISDQGLNTEAF
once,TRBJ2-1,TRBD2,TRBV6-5,ASSSQTSGIYNEQF
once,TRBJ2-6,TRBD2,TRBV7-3,ASSLIGSSGLKSGANVLT
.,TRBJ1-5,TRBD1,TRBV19,ASTAGQVDQPQH
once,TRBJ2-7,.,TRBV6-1,ASSETGWSYEQY
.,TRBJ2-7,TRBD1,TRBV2,ASIPDRAGEQY
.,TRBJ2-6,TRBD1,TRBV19,ASSIRTGSGANVLT
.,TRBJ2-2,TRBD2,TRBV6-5,ASSVTSGATGELF
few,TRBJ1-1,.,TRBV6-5,ASSYWGRGNTEAF
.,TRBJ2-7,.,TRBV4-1,ASSQVGGVGSAEQY
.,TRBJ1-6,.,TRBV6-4,ASSPGLDSPLH
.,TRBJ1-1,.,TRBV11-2,ASSLDGVNTEAF
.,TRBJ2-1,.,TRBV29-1,SVVRGANEQF
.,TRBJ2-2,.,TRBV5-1,ASSPQGQGPNTGELF
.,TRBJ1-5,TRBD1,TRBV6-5,ASSSGTASNQPQH
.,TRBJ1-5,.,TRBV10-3,AISDRNNQPQH
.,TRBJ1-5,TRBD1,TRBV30,AWSRGQGTQPQH
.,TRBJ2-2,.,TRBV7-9,AGYTGELF
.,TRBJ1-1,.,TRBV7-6,ASSPGTHTEAF
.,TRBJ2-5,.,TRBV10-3,AIRAGSQETQY
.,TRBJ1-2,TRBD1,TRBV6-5,ASSSGDRTTRDT
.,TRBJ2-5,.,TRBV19,ASSMGPLGREKTQY
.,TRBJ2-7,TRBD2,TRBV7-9,ASSPGVAGPDSYEQY
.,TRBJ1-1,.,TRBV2,ASSLQGLNTEAF
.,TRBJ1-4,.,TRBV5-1,ASSQTVLGEKLF
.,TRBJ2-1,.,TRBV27,ASSPRQQYNEQF
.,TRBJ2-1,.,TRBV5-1,ASSLGSTSYNEQF
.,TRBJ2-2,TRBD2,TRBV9,ASSFRGGSTTGELF
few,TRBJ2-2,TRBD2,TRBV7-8,ASSPRGGSNTGELF
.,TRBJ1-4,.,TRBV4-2,ASSLYRGGAREKLF
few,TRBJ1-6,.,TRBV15,ATRDRDTYSPLH
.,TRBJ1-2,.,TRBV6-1,ASSERVGGGGGYT
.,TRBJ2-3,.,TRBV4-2,ASSQGGGGSTADTQY
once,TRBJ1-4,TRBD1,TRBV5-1,ASSPTGQTNEKLF
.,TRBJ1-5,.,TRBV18,ASGGSGGNQPQH
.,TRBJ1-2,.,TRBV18,ASSPASDRGYGYT
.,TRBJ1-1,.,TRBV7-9,SSSFGGTEAF
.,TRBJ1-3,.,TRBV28,ASRKSSGNTIY
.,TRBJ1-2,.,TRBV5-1,ASSSAGARGNGYT
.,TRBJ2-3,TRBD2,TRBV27,ASSLEEFYLTSGRHSTDTQY
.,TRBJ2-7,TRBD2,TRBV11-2,ASRYLRTSGSYEQY
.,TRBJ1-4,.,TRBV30,AWSRGGTDEKLF
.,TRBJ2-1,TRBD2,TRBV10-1,ASSDAGTSGYNEQF
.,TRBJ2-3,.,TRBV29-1,SVQGPSTDTQY